Shown below are 10 T cell receptor beta chains from a single sample sequenced in a study of beta chain features in type 1 diabetes. Study outcomes and limitations: Shorter TCRB CDR3s, moderately but significantly so, were found in Type 1 diabetes patients in all four CD4+ subsets.

Expressed TCRB transcripts were sequenced because the isolated RNA had all been reverse transcribed beforehand. This table comes from immunoSEQ multiplex PCR, and its TCRdb copy is limited to in-frame clones, with some not included. The repertoire holds hundreds of thousands of clones, with about an eighth as singletons. Their target antigens are unknown. Sequenced: naive CD4+ T cells from blood. The receptors shown here come from a man aged 18 to 29 with type 1 diabetes.

This clone was detected only a few times. This sequence joins TRBV5-1 and TRBJ1-1, with D perhaps TRBD1 (5 bases). Deletions cut 0 bases from V and 5 bases from J, with 8 bases between. The CDR3 loop spans 13 amino acids. Germline-derived CDR1 and CDR2 are SGHRS and YFSETQ. The CDR3 nucleotides read TGCGCCAGCAGCTTGGATCACAGGACTGAAGCTTTCTTT. Translating it yields CASSLDHRTEAFF.

The chain recombines TRBV7-9 with TRBJ2-6, with a tentative D call TRBD1 (6 bases). Germline V gene data show CDR1 as SEHNR and CDR2 as FQNEAQ (reference sequence). V dropped 5 bases and J dropped 0 bases, with 8 bases sitting between them. This CDR3 has 15 amino acids. CDR3 sequence (DNA): TGTGCCAGCAGCCAACAGGGCTCTGGGGCCAACGTCCTGACTTTC. Its translation: CASSQQGSGANVLTF.

This clone was picked up a small number of times. CDR3 coding DNA: TGTGCCAGCAGCTCGGAGGGGACAGGGGACCACGAGCAGTACTTC. This codes for CASSSEGTGDHEQYF. The chain is built from TRBV5-4 and TRBJ2-7; 10 bases map to TRBD1. The CDR3 covers 15 residues. V lost 3 bases and J lost 5; bases outside the gene matches: 8. In germline, CDR1 is SGHNT, CDR2 YYREEE (reference sequence).

The chain uses TRBV18 and TRBJ1-2; no clear D. In germline, CDR1 is KGHSH, CDR2 LQKENI. The CDR3 contains 15 residues. Trimming stripped 2 bases from V and 0 bases from J, with 10 bases between. Here the CDR3 reads CASSPSEAANYGYTF. The CDR3 DNA reads TGTGCCAGCTCACCATCCGAGGCAGCTAACTATGGCTACACCTTC.

The genes are TRBV6-5 and TRBJ1-2; 7 positions match TRBD1. V was pared by 6 bases and J by 8 bases, with 12 bases of the junction left unmatched. In germline, CDR1 is MNHEY, CDR2 SVGAGI. This CDR3 region has 14 residues. The CDR3 spells CASRADRASGGYTF. In nucleotides, the CDR3 is TGTGCCAGCAGGGCCGACAGGGCCTCGGGGGGCTACACCTTC.

The rearrangement joins TRBV25-1 to TRBJ1-3; D is unresolved. This CDR3 region has 14 residues. Trimming removed 6 bases at V and 0 bases at J, with 9 bases between. Germline V CDR1 and CDR2: MGHDK, SYGVNS. The CDR3 nucleotides are TGTGCCAGCAGCGACTCAGGCTCTGGAAACACCATATATTTT. Translated: CASSDSGSGNTIYF.

This clone has a handful of counts. The chain employs TRBV27 and TRBJ1-1; D may be TRBD1 (6 bases). CDR3 length: 13 residues. V was clipped by 6 bases and J by 10 bases, with 18 bases between them. CDR1 is MNHEY, CDR2 SMNVEV, per germline (reference sequence). CDR3: CASRVTGIPGAFF. The CDR3 DNA follows: TGTGCCAGCAGGGTTACAGGGATACCGGGAGCTTTCTTT.

A remark on this clone: Other DNA sequences in the sample encode the same CDR3. V usage is TRBV25-1 and J usage is TRBJ2-7, with D uncertain. This CDR3 contains 11 residues. From germline, CDR1 is MGHDK and CDR2 SYGVNS. Trimming stripped 4 bases from V and 3 bases from J, with 4 bases between. The CDR3 DNA is TGTGCCAGCAGTGGTTACTACGAGCAGTACTTC. Its translation is CASSGYYEQYF.

This clone was picked up a small number of times. The gene calls are TRBV18 and TRBJ1-2, with no clear D. Trimming removed 3 bases at V and 4 bases at J, with 15 bases between. CDR1 is KGHSH and CDR2 is LQKENI in the germline V gene. The CDR3 has 15 amino acids. CDR3: CASSPRVLDGYGYTF. In DNA form, the CDR3 reads TGTGCCAGCTCACCTAGGGTCTTAGACGGCTATGGCTACACCTTC.

The V gene is TRBV4-1, the J gene TRBJ1-1; unclear D gene. V was shortened by 0 bases and J by 11 bases, with 19 bases between the two germline ends. CDR3 size: 15 residues. The germline V gene has CDR1 MGHRA and CDR2 YSYEKL. This CDR3 is CASSQDLLINVGAFF. The CDR3 DNA follows: TGCGCCAGCAGCCAAGATCTGCTTATAAACGTGGGGGCTTTCTTT.